The 21 T cell receptor beta chains given below trace back to one sample, sequenced in a study of blood T cell repertoires in COVID-19. Repertoires were generated with immunoSEQ multiplex PCR, while TCRdb's copy carries only in-frame clones and drops some. The sample records 280,000 or so clones, 65% to 90% being singletons. The sample was peripheral blood. The receptors were sampled from a human donor in a cohort sampled during active COVID-19.

The chain carries TRBV5-1 and TRBJ2-1; 12 bases match TRBD1. Germline values: CDR1 SGHRS, CDR2 YFSETQ. The J segment lost 0 bases and the V segment lost 7 bases, leaving 8 bases of the junction unmatched. This CDR3 has 17 amino acids. CDR3 in DNA: TGCGCCAGCGGGACAGGGGGCCCCTCGACCTCCTACAATGAGCAGTTCTTC. Protein product: CASGTGGPSTSYNEQFF.

This clone was counted only a few times. V and J are TRBV11-3 and TRBJ1-3, with D maybe TRBD1 (5 bases). The V gene lost 5 bases and the J gene lost 4 bases, with 12 bases spanning the gap. There are 14 residues in the CDR3. Germline loops: CDR1 SGHNT, CDR2 YENEEA. The CDR3 bases are TGTGCCAGCAGCGCGGGACGGTTGGGAAACACCATATATTTT. Its protein product is CASSAGRLGNTIYF.

Comments on this clone: A read error may account for a junction end that differs from germline. This chain joins TRBV7-2 and TRBJ2-3, with 9 nucleotides matching TRBD2. The CDR3 spans 14 residues. Germline CDR1 is SGHTA and CDR2 is FQGNSA. This chain's CDR3 is CASSIAGVPDTQYF. The DNA of the CDR3 is TGTGCCAGCAGCATAGCGGGAGTGCCAGATACGCAGTATTTT.

The chain employs TRBV11-2 and TRBJ2-7; TRBD2 matches at 8 bases. Trimming cost V 6 bases and J 4 bases; bases outside gene matches: 2. Germline CDR1 is SGHAT and CDR2 is FQNNGV. CDR3 length equals 12 residues. The CDR3 region has the DNA TGTGCCAGCAGAGCTAGCGGGTACGAGCAGTACTTC. This translates into CASRASGYEQYF.

This clone has more than one count but fewer than ten. The chain links TRBV7-6 to TRBJ2-2, with 8 bases identical to TRBD1. J was trimmed by 3 bases and V by 6 bases; bases with no gene match: 6. The CDR3 is 15 amino acids. Per the germline V gene, CDR1 is SGHVS and CDR2 is FNYEAQ. The CDR3 here is CASSADRGYTGELFF. For the CDR3, the DNA is TGTGCCAGCAGTGCCGACAGGGGTTACACCGGGGAGCTGTTTTTT.

This chain connects TRBV7-2 to TRBJ2-2; D gene ambiguous. Per the germline V gene, CDR1 is SGHTA and CDR2 is FQGNSA. V lost 1 base and J 5 bases, leaving 14 bases between the germline ends. There are 16 residues in the CDR3. CDR3 residues: CASSLGFLAATGELFF. CDR3 in DNA: TGTGCCAGCAGCTTAGGGTTCCTGGCGGCTACCGGGGAGCTGTTTTTT.

The genes are TRBV6-5 and TRBJ2-7, with D possibly matching TRBD1 (5 bases). Germline V gene sequence: CDR1 MNHEY, CDR2 SVGAGI. V lost 6 bases to trimming and J lost 4 bases, with 13 bases between them. The CDR3 totals 13 residues. The CDR3: CASRLTEEYEQYF. In DNA, the CDR3 is TGTGCCAGCAGGTTGACAGAGGAGTACGAGCAGTACTTC.

This clone was seen a single time. The chain carries TRBV12-3 or TRBV12-4 and TRBJ1-6; D remains unclear. The V end lost 3 bases, the J end lost 9 bases, and 9 bases lay between the germline ends. CDR3 size: 13 residues. CDR3 residues: CASSFGVSSPLHF. The CDR3 bases are TGTGCCAGCAGTTTCGGGGTCAGTTCACCCCTCCACTTT.

This chain connects TRBV2 to TRBJ2-7, with 8 positions matching TRBD2. The CDR3 runs to 15 residues. The germline V gene has CDR1 SNHLY and CDR2 FYNNEI. Germline trimming cut 7 bases from V and 2 bases from J; bases unmatched to any gene: 10. CDR3 nucleotide sequence: TGTGCCAGCACTGCGGCGGGAGGAGGGACCTACGAGCAGTACTTC. Translated: CASTAAGGGTYEQYF.

V and J are TRBV6-4 and TRBJ2-4; a possible D gene is TRBD2 (6 bases). CDR1 is MRHNA and CDR2 is SNTAGT in the germline V gene. This CDR3 has 14 residues. With 2 bases removed from V and 2 bases from J, the gap between germline ends came to 7 bases. This chain's CDR3 is CASSDGGPKNIQYF. For the CDR3, the DNA is TGTGCCAGCAGTGACGGAGGGCCCAAAAACATTCAGTACTTC.

V and J are TRBV6-2 or TRBV6-3 and TRBJ2-7; 9 bases align to TRBD2. Germline CDR1 MNHEY, CDR2 SVGEGT. CDR3 length equals 19 residues. V shed 0 bases and J 3 bases; nucleotides not matched to a gene: 15. CDR3 in amino acids: CASSYSVGTSGLPHYEQYF. Written as DNA, the CDR3 is TGTGCCAGCAGTTACTCCGTAGGTACTAGCGGGCTTCCACACTACGAGCAGTACTTC.

The chain employs TRBV7-9 and TRBJ2-1, with D possibly being TRBD2 (5 bases). The CDR3 sequence is 19 residues long. Trimming cost V 3 bases and J 1 base, with 22 bases left between them. Looked up from germline, CDR1 is SEHNR and CDR2 is FQNEAQ (reference sequence). The CDR3 is CASSLPPLKWEISYNEQFF. The DNA for the CDR3 is TGTGCCAGCAGCTTGCCTCCTCTTAAGTGGGAGATTTCCTACAATGAGCAGTTCTTC. The full variable domain, its missing parts supplied by reference TRBV7-9 and TRBJ2-1, is DTGVSQNPRHKITKRGQNVTFRCDPISEHNRLYWYRQTLGQGPEFLTYFQNEAQLEKSRLLSDRFSAERPKGSFSTLEIQRTEQGDSAMYLCASSLPPLKWEISYNEQFFGPGTRLTVL.

The V and J genes are TRBV4-3 and TRBJ1-6, with D perhaps matching TRBD1 (5 bases). The germline CDR1 and CDR2 sequences are LGHNA and YSLEER. V was pared by 0 bases and J by 7 bases, with 10 bases between. The CDR3 totals 15 residues. The CDR3: CASSQDAGRNSPLHF. As DNA, the CDR3 is TGCGCCAGCAGCCAAGATGCAGGGCGGAATTCACCCCTCCACTTT.

This clone showed up many times. The chain joins TRBV5-4 to TRBJ2-5, with D possibly being TRBD1 (6 bases). Germline loops: CDR1 SGHNT, CDR2 YYREEE (reference sequence). CDR3 length: 15 residues. Between the trimmed V and J ends, which lost 2 bases and 4 bases, there was a span of 15 bases. CDR3 sequence reads: CASSLSGARTETQYF. The CDR3 DNA reads TGTGCCAGCAGCTTATCAGGGGCCAGGACAGAGACCCAGTACTTC.

The chain is built from TRBV3-1 (or the pseudogene TRBV3-2) and TRBJ1-1; D gene uncertain. The germline CDR1 and CDR2 sequences are LGHDT and YNNKEL (reference sequence). The CDR3 is 17 amino acids. Trimming removed 3 bases at V and 4 bases at J, with 21 bases between. CDR3 region: CASSQRAVVGYSTEAFF. The CDR3 DNA reads as TGTGCCAGCAGCCAGAGGGCGGTAGTAGGATATAGCACTGAAGCTTTCTTT.

The chain carries TRBV3-1 (or the pseudogene TRBV3-2) and TRBJ1-2, with 11 bases aligning to TRBD1. The length of the CDR3 is 14 residues. Trimming took 7 bases from V and 8 from J; bases not matched to a gene: 9. CDR1 and CDR2 (germline): LGHDT, YNNKEL (reference sequence). CDR3 residues: CASNLKGQGGGYTF. The CDR3 DNA follows: TGTGCCAGCAACCTTAAGGGACAGGGGGGAGGCTACACCTTC.

Only a few counts were recorded for this clone. This chain connects TRBV7-9 to TRBJ2-5, with a tentative D call TRBD1 (6 bases). V was cut by 5 bases and J by 4 bases, with 20 bases left in between. CDR3 length equals 16 residues. Germline values: CDR1 SEHNR, CDR2 FQNEAQ (reference sequence). This CDR3 is CASSPGGRGVRETQYF. The CDR3 DNA is TGTGCCAGCAGCCCCGGCGGCAGGGGAGTGCGAGAGACCCAGTACTTC.

The CDR3 DNA reads as TGTGCCAGCAGTATAGCGGGAGATACGCAGTATTTT. Translating it yields CASSIAGDTQYF. The V gene is TRBV2, the J gene TRBJ2-3; the match to TRBD2 covers 7 bases. This CDR3 has 12 residues. Germline CDR1 SNHLY, CDR2 FYNNEI. V trimming: 5 bases; J trimming: 5 bases; junction bases outside the gene matches: 1.

V and J are TRBV5-4 and TRBJ2-1; 8 bases agree with TRBD1. J was trimmed by 6 bases and V by 0 bases; bases with no gene match: 8. The CDR3 length is 16 residues. Germline V gene lookup returns CDR1 SGHNT and CDR2 YYREEE (reference sequence). CDR3 DNA sequence: TGTGCCAGCAGCTTGGGAGACAGGGGAGGAATCAATGAGCAGTTCTTC. Translating it yields CASSLGDRGGINEQFF.

V is TRBV2 and J is TRBJ1-6, with 8 bases identical to TRBD1. Trimming took 4 bases from V and 9 from J; bases not matched to a gene: 8. Germline assignment: CDR1 SNHLY and CDR2 FYNNEI. CDR3 length: 15 amino acids. The CDR3 loop reads CASSVAGTGGSPLHF. The CDR3 DNA reads TGTGCCAGCAGTGTCGCCGGGACAGGAGGTTCACCCCTCCACTTT.

This rearrangement joins TRBV6-5 to TRBJ2-1; 7 bases fit TRBD2. Germline CDR1 reads MNHEY; CDR2 reads SVGAGI. V lost 7 bases to trimming and J lost 5 bases; unmatched junction nucleotides: 8. The CDR3 is 14 amino acids. In nucleotides, the CDR3 is TGTGCCAGCACGTACAGGAGCGGGGACAATGAGCAGTTCTTC. Amino acid sequence: CASTYRSGDNEQFF.